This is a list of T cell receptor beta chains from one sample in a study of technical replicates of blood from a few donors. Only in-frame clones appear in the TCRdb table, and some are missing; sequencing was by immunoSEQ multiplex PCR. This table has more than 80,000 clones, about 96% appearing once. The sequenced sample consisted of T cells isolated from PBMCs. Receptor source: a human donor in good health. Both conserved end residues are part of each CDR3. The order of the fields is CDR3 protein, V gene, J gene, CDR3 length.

cdr3_aa: CASSRIGTANYGYTF
v_call: TRBV5-1
j_call: TRBJ1-2
cdr3_length: 15

cdr3_aa: CASSLSGLVHEQYF
v_call: TRBV27
j_call: TRBJ2-7
cdr3_length: 14

cdr3_aa: CASSLVGQGYEQYF
v_call: TRBV5-1
j_call: TRBJ2-7
cdr3_length: 14

cdr3_aa: CASSLWTGGDYGYTF
v_call: TRBV28
j_call: TRBJ1-2
cdr3_length: 15

cdr3_aa: CASSIPADTQYF
v_call: TRBV7-9
j_call: TRBJ2-3
cdr3_length: 12

cdr3_aa: CASTGPSGTEAFF
v_call: TRBV6-1
j_call: TRBJ1-1
cdr3_length: 13

cdr3_aa: CASSLTLYWNTEAFF
v_call: TRBV28
j_call: TRBJ1-1
cdr3_length: 15

cdr3_aa: CASSPPADTQYF
v_call: TRBV4-1
j_call: TRBJ2-3
cdr3_length: 12

cdr3_aa: CASSQGQGSQPQHF
v_call: TRBV11-3
j_call: TRBJ1-5
cdr3_length: 14

cdr3_aa: CASSQGTSGRADTQYF
v_call: TRBV7-3
j_call: TRBJ2-3
cdr3_length: 16

cdr3_aa: CASSLFRGGLSTDTQYF
v_call: TRBV11-3
j_call: TRBJ2-3
cdr3_length: 17

cdr3_aa: CASSFWDSNTEAFF
v_call: TRBV5-1
j_call: TRBJ1-1
cdr3_length: 14

cdr3_aa: CASSISGNTEAFF
v_call: TRBV19
j_call: TRBJ1-1
cdr3_length: 13

cdr3_aa: CSVLTGVFYEQYF
v_call: TRBV29-1
j_call: TRBJ2-7
cdr3_length: 13

cdr3_aa: CASTPGSSYEQYF
v_call: TRBV6-5
j_call: TRBJ2-7
cdr3_length: 13

cdr3_aa: CASSLGQIGYSYEQYF
v_call: TRBV7-2
j_call: TRBJ2-7
cdr3_length: 16

cdr3_aa: CASSPSHRGAYMNTEAFF
v_call: TRBV5-5
j_call: TRBJ1-1
cdr3_length: 18

cdr3_aa: CASSFLVVETQYF
v_call: TRBV7-2
j_call: TRBJ2-5
cdr3_length: 13

cdr3_aa: CASSLEGLTQYF
v_call: TRBV5-1
j_call: TRBJ2-3
cdr3_length: 12

cdr3_aa: CASSLASGYTDTQYF
v_call: TRBV5-4
j_call: TRBJ2-3
cdr3_length: 15

cdr3_aa: CASSPFLGGQNTEAFF
v_call: TRBV5-5
j_call: TRBJ1-1
cdr3_length: 16

cdr3_aa: CASSSGVGPTEAFF
v_call: TRBV5-1
j_call: TRBJ1-1
cdr3_length: 14

cdr3_aa: CASSLRGVNTEAFF
v_call: TRBV7-3
j_call: TRBJ1-1
cdr3_length: 14

cdr3_aa: CASSLVPEETQYF
v_call: TRBV5-1
j_call: TRBJ2-5
cdr3_length: 13

cdr3_aa: CASSLSGYTGELFF
v_call: TRBV7-3
j_call: TRBJ2-2
cdr3_length: 14

cdr3_aa: CASSPGAQETQYF
v_call: TRBV18
j_call: TRBJ2-5
cdr3_length: 13

cdr3_aa: CACPQFAGGVDEQFF
v_call: TRBV30
j_call: TRBJ2-1
cdr3_length: 15

cdr3_aa: CASRTEIGQPQHF
v_call: TRBV2
j_call: TRBJ1-5
cdr3_length: 13

cdr3_aa: CASSVLQGANGRNEQYF
v_call: TRBV27
j_call: TRBJ2-7
cdr3_length: 17

cdr3_aa: CSVSGTGAYSSYEQYF
v_call: TRBV29-1
j_call: TRBJ2-7
cdr3_length: 16

cdr3_aa: CSVRTTAYEQFF
v_call: TRBV29-1
j_call: TRBJ2-1
cdr3_length: 12

cdr3_aa: CAWRATGTYGYTF
v_call: TRBV30
j_call: TRBJ1-2
cdr3_length: 13

cdr3_aa: CASSLLYTGGSDTQYF
v_call: TRBV4-2
j_call: TRBJ2-3
cdr3_length: 16